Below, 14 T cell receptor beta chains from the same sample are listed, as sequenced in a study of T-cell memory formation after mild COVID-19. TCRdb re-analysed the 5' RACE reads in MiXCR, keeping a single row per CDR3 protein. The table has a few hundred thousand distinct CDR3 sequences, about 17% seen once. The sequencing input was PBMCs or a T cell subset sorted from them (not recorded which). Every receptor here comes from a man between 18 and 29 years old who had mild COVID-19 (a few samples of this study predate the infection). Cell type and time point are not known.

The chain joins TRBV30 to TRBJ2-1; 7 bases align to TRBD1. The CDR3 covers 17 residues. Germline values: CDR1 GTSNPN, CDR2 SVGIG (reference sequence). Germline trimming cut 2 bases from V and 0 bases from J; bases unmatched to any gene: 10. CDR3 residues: CAWSMTGSPFSYNEQFF. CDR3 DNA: TGTGCCTGGAGTATGACAGGGTCCCCCTTCTCCTACAATGAGCAGTTCTTC.

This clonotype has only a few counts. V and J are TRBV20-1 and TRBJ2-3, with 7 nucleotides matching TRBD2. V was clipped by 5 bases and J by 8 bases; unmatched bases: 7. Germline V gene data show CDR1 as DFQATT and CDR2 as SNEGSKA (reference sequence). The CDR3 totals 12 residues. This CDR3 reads CSAGRAGGTQYF. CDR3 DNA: TGCAGTGCTGGGAGGGCGGGCGGTACGCAGTATTTT.

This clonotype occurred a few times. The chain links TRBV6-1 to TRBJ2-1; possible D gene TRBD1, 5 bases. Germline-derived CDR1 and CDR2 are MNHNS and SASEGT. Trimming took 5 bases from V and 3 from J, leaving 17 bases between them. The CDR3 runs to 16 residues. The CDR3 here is CASSPAGAFGYNEQFF. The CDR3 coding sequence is TGTGCCAGCAGTCCTGCTGGGGCTTTTGGCTACAATGAGCAGTTCTTC.

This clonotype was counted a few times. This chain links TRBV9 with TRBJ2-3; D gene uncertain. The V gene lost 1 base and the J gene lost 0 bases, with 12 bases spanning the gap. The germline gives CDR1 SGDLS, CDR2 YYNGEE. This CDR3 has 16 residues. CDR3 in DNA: TGTGCCAGCAGCGTACTCGGGCTACCTAGCACAGATACGCAGTATTTT. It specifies CASSVLGLPSTDTQYF.

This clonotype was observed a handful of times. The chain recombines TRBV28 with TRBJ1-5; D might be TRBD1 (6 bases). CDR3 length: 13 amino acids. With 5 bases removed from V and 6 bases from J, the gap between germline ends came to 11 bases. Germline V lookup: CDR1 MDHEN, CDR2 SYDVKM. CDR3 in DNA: TGTGCCAGCAGTAGACAGGTCGGTCAGCCCCAGCATTTT. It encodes CASSRQVGQPQHF.

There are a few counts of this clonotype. Written as DNA, the CDR3 is TGTGCCAGCAGCCGTTCGGACTCCAGCTCCTACAATGAGCAGTTCTTC. Translation: CASSRSDSSSYNEQFF. V gene TRBV11-1 combines with J gene TRBJ2-1; D might be TRBD2 (5 bases). Germline CDR1 is SGHAT and CDR2 is FQDESV (reference sequence). Trimming cost V 5 bases and J 0 bases, with 14 bases left between them. The length of the CDR3 is 16 residues.

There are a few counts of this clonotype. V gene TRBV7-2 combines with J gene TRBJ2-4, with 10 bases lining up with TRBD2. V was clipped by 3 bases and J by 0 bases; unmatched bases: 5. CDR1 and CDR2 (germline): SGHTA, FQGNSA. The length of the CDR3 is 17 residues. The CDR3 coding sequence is TGTGCCAGCAGCTTTCTAGCGGGGGAGATAGCCAAAAACATTCAGTACTTC. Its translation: CASSFLAGEIAKNIQYF. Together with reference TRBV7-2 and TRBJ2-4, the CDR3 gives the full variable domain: GAGVSQSPSNKVTEKGKDVELRCDPISGHTALYWYRQSLGQGLEFLIYFQGNSAPDKSGLPSDRFSAERTGGSVSTLTIQRTQQEDSAVYLCASSFLAGEIAKNIQYFGAGTRLSVL.

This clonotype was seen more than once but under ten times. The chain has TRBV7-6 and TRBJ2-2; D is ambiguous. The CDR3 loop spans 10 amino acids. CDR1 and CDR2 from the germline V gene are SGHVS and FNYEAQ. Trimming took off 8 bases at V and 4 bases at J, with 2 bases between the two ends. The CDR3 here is CASGTGELFF. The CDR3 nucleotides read TGTGCCAGCGGCACCGGGGAGCTGTTTTTT.

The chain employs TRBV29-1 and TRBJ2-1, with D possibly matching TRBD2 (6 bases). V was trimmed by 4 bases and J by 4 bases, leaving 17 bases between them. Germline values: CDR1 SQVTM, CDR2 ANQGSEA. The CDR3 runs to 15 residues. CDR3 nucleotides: TGCAGCGTTGTGGACTCGCGGGAAACATACAATGAGCAGTTCTTC. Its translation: CSVVDSRETYNEQFF.

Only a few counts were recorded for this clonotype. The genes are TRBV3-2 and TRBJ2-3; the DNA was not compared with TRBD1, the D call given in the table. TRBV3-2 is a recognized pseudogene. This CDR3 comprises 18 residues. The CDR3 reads CASSQDRTGTGPLDTQYF. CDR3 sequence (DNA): TGTGCCAGCAGCCAAGATAGAACTGGGACAGGGCCACTAGATACGCAGTATTTT.

CDR3 coding DNA: TGTGCCAGCAGTCCACGGGGGGTCTTGAGCACTGAAGCTTTCTTT. Translation gives CASSPRGVLSTEAFF. The rearrangement joins TRBV12-3 or TRBV12-4 to TRBJ1-1; D may be TRBD1 (5 bases). V dropped 5 bases and J dropped 4 bases, with 17 bases sitting between them. This CDR3 has 15 amino acids.

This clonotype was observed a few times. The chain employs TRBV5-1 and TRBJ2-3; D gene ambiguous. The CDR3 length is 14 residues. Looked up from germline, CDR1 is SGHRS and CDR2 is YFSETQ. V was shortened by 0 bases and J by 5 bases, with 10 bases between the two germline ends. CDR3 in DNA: TGCGCCAGCAGCTTGGCCGGCTCCGGAGATACGCAGTATTTT. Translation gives CASSLAGSGDTQYF.

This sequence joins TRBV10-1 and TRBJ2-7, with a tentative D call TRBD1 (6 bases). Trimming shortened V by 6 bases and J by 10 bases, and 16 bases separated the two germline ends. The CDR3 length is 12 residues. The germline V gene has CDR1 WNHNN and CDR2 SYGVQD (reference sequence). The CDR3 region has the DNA TGCGCCAGCAGCCAGGGGTCCTTCCCCCAGTACTTC. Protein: CASSQGSFPQYF.

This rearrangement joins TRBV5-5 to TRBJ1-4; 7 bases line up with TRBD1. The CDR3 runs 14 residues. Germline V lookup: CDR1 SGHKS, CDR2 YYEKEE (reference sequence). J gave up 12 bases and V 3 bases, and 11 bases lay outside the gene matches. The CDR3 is CASSWGQSFGELFF. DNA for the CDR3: TGTGCCAGCAGCTGGGGACAGTCCTTCGGGGAACTGTTTTTT.